This entry lists 29 T cell receptor beta chains sequenced from one sample in a study of identical twins. TCRdb re-derived calls from the 5' RACE reads in MiXCR, one entry per CDR3 protein. The sample has more than 600,000 distinct CDR3 sequences; 18% are singletons. The same data also contributed to another study, on T cells expressing NK-cell markers.

The sequenced sample was PBMCs. These receptor sequences come from a woman aged 18-35 years in good health.

The chain joins TRBV10-3 to TRBJ2-1, with no clear D. Between the trimmed V and J ends, which lost 7 bases and 5 bases, there was a span of 9 bases. Per the germline V gene, CDR1 is ENHRY and CDR2 is SYGVKD. The CDR3 length is 12 residues. The CDR3 region is CAITADDNEQFF. CDR3 DNA: TGTGCCATCACGGCAGATGACAATGAGCAGTTCTTC.

The chain combines TRBV5-1 with TRBJ2-7; TRBD2 might be the D (6 bases). The CDR3 has 14 residues. V lost 5 bases, J lost 3 bases, and 15 bases lay in between. Germline V gene sequence: CDR1 SGHRS, CDR2 YFSETQ. The CDR3 region has the DNA TGCGCCAGCAGACCGGGACTGGCGGACTACGAGCAGTACTTC. Translation: CASRPGLADYEQYF.

The chain combines TRBV12-3 or TRBV12-4 with TRBJ2-1, with D perhaps given as TRBD1 or TRBD2 (6 bases each). The CDR3 is 13 residues long. The V and J ends lost 3 bases and 15 bases respectively, with 18 bases between them. The CDR3 DNA is TGTGCCAGCAGTTTCCGGCAGGCCGGGGGCGGGTTCTTC. This sequence encodes CASSFRQAGGGFF.

This clonotype showed up just a few times. V is TRBV20-1 and J is TRBJ2-7, with D unresolved. Germline CDR1 reads DFQATT; CDR2 reads SNEGSKA (reference sequence). The length of the CDR3 is 12 residues. The V gene lost 1 base and the J gene lost 5 bases, with 9 bases spanning the gap. CDR3: CSARVSVDEQYF. The CDR3 DNA reads as TGCAGTGCTAGAGTCTCGGTAGACGAGCAGTACTTC.

This chain links TRBV5-1 with TRBJ1-3; D call uncertain. In germline, CDR1 is SGHRS, CDR2 YFSETQ. The CDR3 is made up of 14 amino acids. Trimming shortened V by 0 bases and J by 4 bases, and 8 bases separated the two germline ends. Here the CDR3 DNA reads TGCGCCAGCAGCTTGGCCTCGGAAGGAAACACCATATATTTT. The encoded protein is CASSLASEGNTIYF. Complete variable domain (other parts from reference TRBV5-1 and TRBJ1-3): KAGVTQTPRYLIKTRGQQVTLSCSPISGHRSVSWYQQTPGQGLQFLFEYFSETQRNKGNFPGRFSGRQFSNSRSEMNVSTLELGDSALYLCASSLASEGNTIYFGEGSWLTVV.

This clonotype was found once. The CDR3 DNA reads TGTGCCAGCAGGGGGGAGAGGGAGGGGAACTATGGCTACACCTTC. It specifies CASRGEREGNYGYTF. The rearrangement links TRBV25-1 to TRBJ1-2; TRBD1 might be the D (5 bases). From germline, CDR1 is MGHDK and CDR2 SYGVNS. V lost 6 bases and J 2 bases, leaving 16 bases between the germline ends. There are 15 residues in the CDR3.

There are a few counts of this clonotype. V usage is TRBV13 and J usage is TRBJ2-2; D possibly corresponds to TRBD2 (6 bases). CDR3 length: 13 residues. Per the germline V gene, CDR1 is PRHDT and CDR2 is FYEKMQ (reference sequence). Trimming stripped 7 bases from V and 3 bases from J, with 9 bases between. The CDR3 DNA is TGTGCCAGCACTCGCGGGGACACCGGGGAGCTGTTTTTT. It specifies CASTRGDTGELFF.

The V and J genes are TRBV7-9 and TRBJ2-5, with 12 bases matching TRBD2. J lost 2 bases, V lost 5 bases, and 3 bases had no gene match. The CDR3 loop spans 15 amino acids. Germline V CDR1 and CDR2: SEHNR, FQNEAQ (reference sequence). The CDR3 region has the DNA TGTGCCAGCAGCCACGGACTAGCGGGGCAAGAGACCCAGTACTTC. Its protein is CASSHGLAGQETQYF.

This clonotype was detected many times. This rearrangement joins TRBV4-2 to TRBJ2-1, with 9 bases aligning to TRBD2. This CDR3 is built from 16 residues. V lost 1 base and J lost 3; bases outside the gene matches: 4. CDR1 is LGHNA and CDR2 is YNFKEQ in the germline V gene. CDR3 residues: CASSQGSSGSYNEQFF. Written as DNA, the CDR3 is TGTGCCAGCAGCCAAGGAAGTAGCGGGAGCTACAATGAGCAGTTCTTC.

This clonotype has just a few counts. This chain joins TRBV12-5 and TRBJ1-3, with D uncertain. The CDR3 is 13 residues long. The V end was cut by 4 bases, the J end by 4 bases, with 8 bases between. Looked up from germline, CDR1 is LGHNT and CDR2 is FRNRAP. CDR3 amino acids: CASGSTNGNTIYF. The CDR3 DNA is TGTGCTAGTGGTTCCACCAACGGAAACACCATATATTTT.

At least ten counts were recorded for this clonotype. The genes are TRBV20-1 and TRBJ2-3, with 8 positions matching TRBD2. Trimming removed 2 bases from V and 4 bases from J; junction bases left unmatched: 11. Germline CDR1 is DFQATT and CDR2 is SNEGSKA (reference sequence). This CDR3 has 16 residues. As DNA, the CDR3 is TGCAGTGCTAGATCCCCGGGACTAGTTTCTCCAGATACGCAGTATTTT. Translating gives CSARSPGLVSPDTQYF.

CDR3 amino acids: CASSLLSGGGSYEQYF. In DNA form, the CDR3 reads TGCGCCAGCAGCTTGCTGTCGGGAGGGGGCTCCTACGAGCAGTACTTC. The rearrangement uses TRBV5-1 and TRBJ2-7, with 8 bases identical to TRBD2. The CDR3 consists of 16 residues. Germline trimming cut 1 base from V and 0 bases from J; bases unmatched to any gene: 6. Germline CDR1 is SGHRS and CDR2 is YFSETQ.

A few counts support this clonotype. This chain links TRBV29-1 with TRBJ2-7; D remains unclear. The CDR3 totals 13 residues. Germline V gene sequence: CDR1 SQVTM, CDR2 ANQGSEA. Deletions cut 7 bases from V and 0 bases from J, with 13 bases between. The CDR3 DNA is TGCAGCGGATACCTGACGGGCTCCTACGAGCAGTACTTC. Its protein is CSGYLTGSYEQYF.

This clonotype was counted between two and nine times. V and J are TRBV10-3 and TRBJ2-1; D possibly corresponds to TRBD2 (6 bases). The V end lost 7 bases, the J end lost 3 bases, and 13 bases lay between the germline ends. Germline V gene sequence: CDR1 ENHRY, CDR2 SYGVKD. The CDR3 loop spans 14 amino acids. CDR3 DNA: TGTGCCATCAATTCGGGAGAGGGCTACAATGAGCAGTTCTTC. This codes for CAINSGEGYNEQFF.

This clonotype was observed a handful of times. V is TRBV15 and J is TRBJ1-3; D gene ambiguous. Trimming took 8 bases from V and 2 from J, leaving 10 bases between them. CDR1 and CDR2 (germline): LNHNV, YYDKDF (reference sequence). CDR3 length: 13 residues. The CDR3 DNA reads as TGTGCCACCGGCCGACTTCCTGGAAACACCATATATTTT. It encodes CATGRLPGNTIYF.

The J gene is TRBJ2-1, the V gene TRBV29-1; 8 bases map to TRBD2. CDR3 length: 14 amino acids. Trimming took 6 bases from V and 3 from J; bases not matched to a gene: 7. Germline CDR1 is SQVTM and CDR2 is ANQGSEA. The CDR3 loop is CSVTPGGVYNEQFF. The CDR3 DNA reads TGCAGCGTGACCCCCGGGGGGGTCTACAATGAGCAGTTCTTC.

There are many counts of this clonotype. The chain joins TRBV20-1 to TRBJ1-2; D possibly corresponds to TRBD1 (5 bases). Germline-derived CDR1 and CDR2 are DFQATT and SNEGSKA (reference sequence). The CDR3 extends over 16 amino acids. With 6 bases removed from V and 1 base from J, the gap between germline ends came to 21 bases. CDR3: CSATTASNPDNYGYTF. CDR3 nucleotides: TGCAGTGCGACGACAGCCTCGAACCCCGATAACTATGGCTACACCTTC.

This sequence joins TRBV27 and TRBJ2-2; D not certain. This CDR3 has 15 amino acids. Deletions cut 2 bases from V and 7 bases from J, with 14 bases between. Looked up from germline, CDR1 is MNHEY and CDR2 is SMNVEV (reference sequence). The chain's CDR3 is CASSLNGYAYGELFF. The CDR3 DNA follows: TGTGCCAGCAGTTTAAACGGATATGCTTACGGGGAGCTGTTTTTT.

This clonotype was counted between two and nine times. V gene TRBV4-1 combines with J gene TRBJ2-3, with TRBD2 matching over 15 bases. The germline gives CDR1 MGHRA, CDR2 YSYEKL. The CDR3 loop spans 21 amino acids. Trimming cost V 4 bases and J 0 bases; bases outside gene matches: 14. CDR3 sequence reads: CASSPDGTSGGKIASTDTQYF. The CDR3 DNA follows: TGCGCCAGCAGCCCGGATGGGACTAGCGGGGGGAAAATAGCTAGCACAGATACGCAGTATTTT.

The V gene is TRBV12-3 or TRBV12-4, the J gene TRBJ2-2; no clear D gene. V lost 6 bases and J lost 1, with 15 bases in between. This CDR3 contains 16 residues. CDR3: CASRRAGLLNTGELFF. Here the CDR3 DNA reads TGTGCCAGCAGAAGGGCCGGCCTCTTGAACACCGGGGAGCTGTTTTTT.

This chain joins TRBV10-3 and TRBJ2-1, with D possibly called TRBD1 or TRBD2 (6 bases each). Trimming took 4 bases from V and 7 from J, leaving 17 bases between them. The CDR3 has 15 residues. Germline V lookup: CDR1 ENHRY, CDR2 SYGVKD. This CDR3 reads CAISAQGRSGNEQFF. DNA of the CDR3: TGTGCCATCAGTGCCCAGGGGAGGTCCGGTAATGAGCAGTTCTTC.

The chain has TRBV20-1 and TRBJ1-3; D not certain. The germline CDR1 and CDR2 sequences are DFQATT and SNEGSKA (reference sequence). Trimming removed 5 bases from V and 0 bases from J, with 11 bases in between. This CDR3 has 14 amino acids. The CDR3 sequence is CSAALSSSGNTIYF. The CDR3 DNA reads as TGCAGTGCTGCATTGTCCAGCTCTGGAAACACCATATATTTT.

The genes are TRBV4-2 and TRBJ2-3, with D perhaps TRBD2 (6 bases). V was cut by 0 bases and J by 4 bases, with 14 bases left in between. This CDR3 is built from 16 residues. From germline, CDR1 is LGHNA and CDR2 YNFKEQ. The DNA for the CDR3 is TGTGCCAGCAGCCAAGAAACGGGGGAAGTCCCAGATACGCAGTATTTT. Residues: CASSQETGEVPDTQYF.

The chain has TRBV19 and TRBJ2-1, with 11 bases identical to TRBD2. The germline V gene has CDR1 LNHDA and CDR2 SQIVND (reference sequence). The V segment lost 1 base and the J segment 6 bases; nucleotides outside the gene matches: 2. This CDR3 region has 15 residues. CDR3 sequence: CASSIVAGGINEQFF. CDR3 sequence (DNA): TGTGCCAGTAGTATAGTAGCGGGAGGGATCAATGAGCAGTTCTTC.

The J gene is TRBJ2-3, the V gene TRBV11-3; D is undetermined. Trimming removed 8 bases from V and 0 bases from J, with 18 bases in between. The CDR3 consists of 16 residues. The germline V gene has CDR1 SGHNT and CDR2 YENEEA. CDR3 residues: CASASRLWSSTDTQYF. CDR3 DNA: TGTGCCAGCGCTTCCCGACTCTGGTCTAGCACAGATACGCAGTATTTT.

This clonotype was seen more than once but under ten times. The chain couples TRBV12-3 or TRBV12-4 to TRBJ2-5; D might be TRBD1 (6 bases). The CDR3 runs to 13 residues. Trimming removed 6 bases from V and 2 bases from J, with 10 bases in between. The CDR3 DNA reads as TGTGCCAGCAGCCGGACAGAACAAGAGACCCAGTACTTC. It specifies CASSRTEQETQYF.

This chain links TRBV20-1 with TRBJ2-3; 7 bases are a match to TRBD2. The CDR3 has 13 residues. V dropped 3 bases and J dropped 6; count of bases not matched to a gene: 6. Germline loops: CDR1 DFQATT, CDR2 SNEGSKA (reference sequence). CDR3 loop: CSARGEGTDTQYF. CDR3 coding DNA: TGCAGTGCTAGGGGGGAGGGTACGGATACGCAGTATTTT.

The chain uses TRBV6-5 and TRBJ2-7; 7 bases fit TRBD1. V lost 2 bases and J lost 6; bases outside the gene matches: 4. This CDR3 contains 13 residues. CDR1 is MNHEY and CDR2 is SVGAGI in the germline V gene. CDR3 in DNA: TGTGCCAGCAGTTACGGGACAGCTCTCGAGCAGTACTTC. Its protein product is CASSYGTALEQYF.

This clonotype was detected a few times. The chain carries TRBV24-1 and TRBJ2-1, with D tentatively TRBD2 (7 bases). From germline, CDR1 is KGHDR and CDR2 SFDVKD. The germline V and J ends were trimmed by 4 bases and 15 bases, with 12 bases remaining between them. The CDR3 runs to 11 residues. CDR3: CATSEGGEAFF. CDR3 bases: TGTGCCACCAGTGAAGGGGGGGAGGCGTTCTTC.